This T cell receptor beta chain was profiled in a study of T cells in Graves' hyperthyroidism and ophthalmopathy (dated by TCRdb to between 2018 and 2021). About the study as a whole: Peripheral blood samples were taken at the time of initial diagnosis, prior to any treatment. Following sampling, methimazole starting at 30 mg daily was given to hyperthyroidism patients, and high-dose intravenous methylprednisolone was given to ophthalmopathy patients. The study also compared thyroid tissue and blood T-cell repertoires from more than five Graves' hyperthyroidism patients. The 75 to 100 discovery patients were divided at random into training and test sets in a 7:3 ratio. Whether ophthalmopathy could be predicted prospectively was tested in an independent validation cohort made up of under 20 hyperthyroidism patients plus 17 patients who later progressed to ophthalmopathy. A discovery cohort of about a hundred patients, roughly 45 with Graves' ophthalmopathy and more than 55 with stable Graves' hyperthyroidism, was used to find distinguishing TCR V-J signatures. The paper describes TCR Vbeta CDR3 sequencing of 135 peripheral blood samples, made up of some 42 ophthalmopathy patients, roughly 75 hyperthyroidism patients and 17 progressor patients.

Moderately to severely active disease, a Clinical Activity Score of at least 3, a NOSPECS grade of at least 4, and a duration under 3 months were present in ophthalmopathy patients. The study excluded patients with uncontrolled infections, other autoimmune diseases, pregnancy or lactation. Diagnoses were established on the basis of clinical symptoms, serum thyroxine and TRAb, thyroid ultrasound, and orbital computed tomography. Ficoll-Paque density gradient centrifugation was used to isolate PBMCs from around 10 ml of fresh peripheral blood. Trizol reagent was used to extract total RNA, and RNA quality was then checked on an Agilent 2100 Bioanalyzer. The TCR beta CDR3 regions were amplified from the RNA transcripts. The TCR CDR3 was subjected to a first round of RT-PCR using the HTBI primer set and the Qiagen OneStep RT-PCR kit. Libraries were constructed in a second round of multiplex PCR, after which size selection and purification were performed. Paired-end sequencing of the libraries was performed with 100 bp reads on an Illumina HiSeq2000. Concerning the study's data processing: Raw data were processed with SOAPnuke, discarding reads with adapters, uncalled bases, mean Phred below 15, or no exact constant-primer or identifier match. COPE v1.2.5 was used to merge the high-quality paired reads, and each unique nucleotide sequence was defined as a clonotype. MiTCR v1.1 was used to align the clonotypes against IMGT TRBV, TRBD and TRBJ reference segments. The analysis was restricted to V-J combinations with a frequency above 0.0001, which together covered about 99% of the repertoires. The TCS score was defined as F50 (clonal expansion) divided by E x V (chaos), with BLOSUM62-based TCRdist calculated between CDR3 peptides within each V-J. Welch's t-statistics and random forest reduced roughly 540 V-J features to 13, which were used in a naive Bayes classifier (R e1071). The raw public data were reprocessed by TCRdb itself: fastp quality trimming at Q25, MiXCR clonotype calling, in-frame beta chains only. Entries that share a CDR3 protein sequence are merged under the most common genes and DNA. TCRdb, not the original authors, processed these V and J calls. Within this sample are hundreds of thousands of distinct CDR3 sequences, with roughly an eighth of them counted one time only. Approximately 35% of the sample rests with the top ten.

This clonotype has at least ten counts. What antigen it recognizes has not been identified. No base quality values were provided; no much bigger clone lies one nucleotide off. The paper as a whole reports these results and caveats: No statistical method was used to set the sample size in advance, and investigators knew the group allocation. Most expanded thyroid clonotypes (frequency above 0.001) were also detected in blood, suggesting blood repertoires may reflect thyroid immune responses. A 13 V-J signature model separated ophthalmopathy from stable hyperthyroidism, with nearly 90% sensitivity and 81.08% specificity in cross-validation and 80%/75% in testing. In validation, the model predicted progression to ophthalmopathy with 55% to 71% sensitivity and 72% to 85% specificity, a median of approximately 6.5 months before onset.

V loses 5 bases at its end and J loses 5 bases; junction bases beyond the gene matches: 8. From the germline V gene, CDR1 is SGHNT and CDR2 is YENEEA. The cysteine opens and the phenylalanine closes a CDR3 of 16 amino acids. Here the CDR3 DNA is all that survives: 48 bases in frame from base 1. The specimen sequenced was blood. The chain was built from TRBV11-3 and TRBJ2-5, with 13 middle bases fitting TRBD2. This clonotype originated in a woman aged 35 to 49 with Graves' ophthalmopathy. The sequence in DNA is TGTGCCAGCAGCGCACGGACTAGCGGGAGTCCGGAGACCCAGTACTTC. Its protein product is CASSARTSGSPETQYF.